The 26 T cell receptor beta chains below were found in one sample sequenced in a study of T cell responses to AZD1222 COVID-19 vaccine. TCRdb's table, derived via immunoSEQ multiplex PCR, lists solely in-frame clones and lacks some. The table includes some 180,000 clones, 80% to 95% detected once. This material consisted of peripheral blood, taken on day 0 of AZD1222 vaccination. All receptors come from an adult in good health.

This clone was recorded once. V gene TRBV29-1 combines with J gene TRBJ2-6, with D tentatively TRBD1 (6 bases). V was cut by 6 bases and J by 4 bases, with 13 bases left in between. Germline V gene lookup returns CDR1 SQVTM and CDR2 ANQGSEA. The CDR3 has 14 residues. The CDR3, as DNA: TGCAGCGTAGTTACAGGGTTCGGGGCCAACGTCCTGACTTTC. Translated, it gives CSVVTGFGANVLTF. Supplemented by reference TRBV29-1 and TRBJ2-6, the full variable domain reads SAVISQKPSRDICQRGTSLTIQCQVDSQVTMMFWYRQQPGQSLTLIATANQGSEATYESGFVIDKFPISRPNLTFSTLTVSNMSPEDSSIYLCSVVTGFGANVLTFGAGSRLTVL.

V usage is TRBV5-8 and J usage is TRBJ2-1; D may be TRBD2 (5 bases). Between the trimmed V and J ends, which lost 2 bases and 10 bases, there was a span of 13 bases. Germline V gives CDR1 SGHTS, CDR2 YDEGEE. CDR3 length: 13 residues. The CDR3 coding sequence is TGTGCCAGCAGCTTACGGGGAATAAGGGAGCAGTTCTTC. It translates to CASSLRGIREQFF.

The genes are TRBV28 and TRBJ1-3; D unresolved. V shed 2 bases and J shed 3 bases, with 8 bases lying between them. Germline CDR1 MDHEN, CDR2 SYDVKM. The CDR3 has 14 amino acids. The CDR3 nucleotides read TGTGCCAGCAGTTTAAACTACCGTGGAAACACCATATATTTT. Amino acids: CASSLNYRGNTIYF.

A single count supports this clone. V usage is TRBV12-3 or TRBV12-4 and J usage is TRBJ1-1; D unresolved. This CDR3 has 13 residues. V gave up 6 bases and J gave up 0 bases, with 8 bases separating them. The CDR3 DNA reads as TGTGCCAGCAGAGCTACACTGAACACTGAAGCTTTCTTT. Amino acid sequence: CASRATLNTEAFF.

The J gene is TRBJ2-1, the V gene TRBV4-1; D may be TRBD2 (7 bases). Germline CDR1 and CDR2: MGHRA and YSYEKL. The ends were cut back, 0 bases at V and 7 bases at J, with 19 bases in the middle. The CDR3 covers 17 residues. The CDR3 is CASSQDRGTAGANEQFF. The DNA for the CDR3 is TGCGCCAGCAGCCAAGATCGGGGGACTGCGGGGGCTAATGAGCAGTTCTTC.

V and J are TRBV9 and TRBJ1-1; 7 nucleotides match TRBD1. The CDR3 totals 15 residues. Unmatched junction bases numbered 9, after V lost 4 bases and J lost 3 bases. Germline V gene lookup returns CDR1 SGDLS and CDR2 YYNGEE. The CDR3 protein is CASSPGGRGHTEAFF. The CDR3 bases are TGTGCCAGCAGCCCAGGGGGGCGGGGGCACACTGAAGCTTTCTTT.

This rearrangement joins TRBV10-1 to TRBJ2-3, with a tentative D call TRBD2 (5 bases). V lost 3 bases and J 4 bases, leaving 14 bases between the germline ends. The CDR3 spans 15 residues. Germline loops: CDR1 WNHNN, CDR2 SYGVQD (reference sequence). The CDR3, as DNA: TGCGCCAGCAGTGAAGGGAGACTAAAATCAGATACGCAGTATTTT. Encoded protein: CASSEGRLKSDTQYF.

The chain is built from TRBV29-1 and TRBJ1-2; a possible D gene is TRBD1 (5 bases). Germline CDR1 is SQVTM and CDR2 is ANQGSEA. The length of the CDR3 is 10 residues. CDR3 loop: CSVGGYGYTF. Written as DNA, the CDR3 is TGCAGTGTGGGGGGCTATGGCTACACCTTC.

This sequence joins TRBV11-2 and TRBJ2-1; the match to TRBD2 covers 11 bases. The ends lost 5 bases at V and 4 bases at J; junction bases unmatched: 16. Germline CDR1 reads SGHAT; CDR2 reads FQNNGV. The CDR3 length is 19 residues. The CDR3 sequence: CASSIHPDPGLADYNEQFF. The CDR3 region has the DNA TGTGCCAGCAGCATTCACCCCGATCCGGGACTAGCGGATTACAATGAGCAGTTCTTC.

The sample holds one count of this clone. This chain joins TRBV7-3 and TRBJ1-5, with a possible D match to TRBD1 (5 bases). Per the germline V gene, CDR1 is SGHTA and CDR2 is FQGTGA. Deletions cut 5 bases from V and 7 bases from J, with 12 bases between. The CDR3 is 13 amino acids. CDR3 in amino acids: CASSLVGGQPQHF. The CDR3 DNA reads TGTGCCAGCAGCCTCGTGGGGGGGCAGCCCCAGCATTTT. The full variable domain, completed using reference TRBV7-3 and TRBJ1-5, is GAGVSQTPSNKVTEKGKYVELRCDPISGHTALYWYRQSLGQGPEFLIYFQGTGAADDSGLPNDRFFAVRPEGSVSTLKIQRTERGDSAVYLCASSLVGGQPQHFGDGTRLSIL.

This clone was detected only once. The CDR3 is CASSTDSPDEKLFF. CDR3 nucleotides: TGTGCCAGTAGTACCGACAGTCCTGATGAAAAACTGTTTTTT. The chain links TRBV19 to TRBJ1-4; the D gene is possibly TRBD1 (5 bases). V was clipped by 4 bases and J by 6 bases, with 12 bases between them. Germline V CDR1 and CDR2: LNHDA, SQIVND (reference sequence). The CDR3 length is 14 residues.

The J gene is TRBJ2-5, the V gene TRBV7-2, with 8 nucleotides matching TRBD1. The V and J ends lost 5 bases and 5 bases, in that order; junction bases with no gene match: 7. The V gene's germline CDR1 is SGHTA and CDR2 FQGNSA. This CDR3 region has 14 residues. The CDR3 spells CASSQGQDGETQYF. CDR3 sequence (DNA): TGTGCCAGCAGCCAGGGACAGGATGGTGAGACCCAGTACTTC.

The chain carries TRBV19 and TRBJ1-2; 8 positions agree with TRBD1. The CDR3 contains 15 residues. V gave up 3 bases and J gave up 4 bases; unmatched junction bases: 7. Germline V CDR1 and CDR2: LNHDA, SQIVND (reference sequence). The DNA of the CDR3 is TGTGCCAGTAGTATCCAGGGGGCAACCCCCTATGGCTACACCTTC. The encoded protein is CASSIQGATPYGYTF.

The gene calls are TRBV4-2 and TRBJ1-3; D is perhaps TRBD1 (5 bases). Germline V gives CDR1 LGHNA, CDR2 YNFKEQ. Trimming took off 0 bases at V and 2 bases at J, with 11 bases between the two ends. The CDR3 is 16 amino acids. Written as DNA, the CDR3 is TGTGCCAGCAGCCAAGATCAGGGAGGGACTGGAAACACCATATATTTT. Protein product: CASSQDQGGTGNTIYF.

The chain is built from TRBV6-5 and TRBJ1-2; D remains ambiguous. The CDR3 length is 13 residues. Between the trimmed V and J ends, which lost 2 bases and 4 bases, there was a span of 8 bases. In germline, CDR1 is MNHEY, CDR2 SVGAGI. Here the CDR3 reads CASSYTLFYGYTF. For the CDR3, the DNA is TGTGCCAGCAGTTACACTCTGTTCTATGGCTACACCTTC.

This chain connects TRBV29-1 to TRBJ2-3; D uncertain. The V gene's germline CDR1 is SQVTM and CDR2 ANQGSEA. The CDR3 sequence is 14 residues long. Trimming took off 7 bases at V and 0 bases at J, with 14 bases between the two ends. The CDR3 nucleotides are TGCAGCGCCATCCCCGGTTCTAGCACAGATACGCAGTATTTT. It codes for CSAIPGSSTDTQYF.

J is TRBJ1-6 and V is TRBV6-5; the D is unclear. Looked up from germline, CDR1 is MNHEY and CDR2 is SVGAGI. CDR3 length: 15 amino acids. With 2 bases removed from V and 8 bases from J, the gap between germline ends came to 13 bases. The CDR3 protein is CASSYESVAHSPLHF. CDR3 coding DNA: TGTGCCAGCAGTTACGAGTCGGTGGCTCATTCACCCCTCCACTTT.

The chain joins TRBV5-1 to TRBJ2-5; 11 nucleotides align to TRBD2. The V segment lost 3 bases and the J segment 1 base; nucleotides outside the gene matches: 2. Germline assignment: CDR1 SGHRS and CDR2 YFSETQ. The CDR3 length is 15 residues. The CDR3 sequence: CASSSTSGSQETQYF. The CDR3 region has the DNA TGCGCCAGCAGCTCCACTAGCGGGAGCCAAGAGACCCAGTACTTC.

V gene TRBV2 combines with J gene TRBJ1-5, with D possibly matching TRBD1 (5 bases). This CDR3 has 13 residues. Germline CDR1 and CDR2: SNHLY and FYNNEI. Trimming stripped 3 bases from V and 7 bases from J, with 10 bases between. CDR3 coding DNA: TGTGCCAGCAGTGAGACGGGGGTCCAGCCCCAGCATTTT. Translation: CASSETGVQPQHF.

This rearrangement joins TRBV2 to TRBJ2-3; D gene unclear. Germline assignment: CDR1 SNHLY and CDR2 FYNNEI. The CDR3 runs 10 residues. The V end was cut by 7 bases, the J end by 7 bases, with 6 bases between. CDR3 region: CASKVYTQYF. The CDR3 region has the DNA TGTGCCAGCAAGGTCTATACGCAGTATTTT.

The V call is TRBV6-5, the J call TRBJ2-1, with 11 positions matching TRBD1. The germline V gene encodes CDR1 MNHEY and CDR2 SVGAGI. V shed 6 bases, J shed 7 bases, and the junction held 5 bases outside the gene matches. The CDR3 is 14 amino acids. The CDR3 DNA follows: TGTGCCAGCAGGGCCGGACAGGGGGCGAATGAGCAGTTCTTC. This codes for CASRAGQGANEQFF.

The chain couples TRBV2 to TRBJ2-3; 15 bases are a match to TRBD2. The CDR3 spans 18 residues. The germline V gene encodes CDR1 SNHLY and CDR2 FYNNEI. The ends lost 7 bases at V and 1 base at J; junction bases unmatched: 9. The CDR3 loop reads CASTSGLAGGPRTDTQYF. The CDR3 nucleotides read TGTGCCAGCACCTCGGGACTAGCGGGGGGCCCGCGCACAGATACGCAGTATTTT. Full variable domain (outside the CDR3, taken from reference TRBV2 and TRBJ2-3): EPEVTQTPSHQVTQMGQEVILRCVPISNHLYFYWYRQILGQKVEFLVSFYNNEISEKSEIFDDQFSVERPDGSNFTLKIRSTKLEDSAMYFCASTSGLAGGPRTDTQYFGPGTRLTVL.

The chain couples TRBV5-5 to TRBJ2-2, with D possibly TRBD1 on 6 matching bases. The CDR3 runs to 15 residues. The V gene lost 0 bases and the J gene lost 0 bases, with 6 bases spanning the gap. CDR1 and CDR2 (germline): SGHKS, YYEKEE (reference sequence). The chain's CDR3 is CASSLEGANTGELFF. The DNA of the CDR3 is TGTGCCAGCAGCTTGGAGGGGGCGAACACCGGGGAGCTGTTTTTT.

The chain uses TRBV25-1 and TRBJ2-5; D not certain. Trimming took 1 base from V and 5 from J, leaving 14 bases between them. Germline values: CDR1 MGHDK, CDR2 SYGVNS. The CDR3 length is 15 residues. The CDR3 sequence is CASSELGSNRETQYF. In nucleotides, the CDR3 is TGTGCCAGCAGTGAATTGGGTTCGAATCGGGAGACCCAGTACTTC. The full variable domain, in which reference TRBV25-1 and TRBJ2-5 provide the parts outside the CDR3, is EADIYQTPRYLVIGTGKKITLECSQTMGHDKMYWYQQDPGMELHLIHYSYGVNSTEKGDLSSESTVSRIRTEHFPLTLESARPSHTSQYLCASSELGSNRETQYFGPGTRLLVL.

This clone was observed a handful of times. The chain employs TRBV12-3 or TRBV12-4 and TRBJ1-2, with 7 bases aligning to TRBD1. Trimming at V came to 2 bases and at J to 14 bases, leaving 8 bases not matched to a gene. The CDR3 runs 12 residues. DNA of the CDR3: TGTGCCAGCAGTTTAAAGAGACAGGGAGTTACCTTC. This encodes CASSLKRQGVTF.

This clone is a singleton in its sample. This chain joins TRBV30 and TRBJ2-1; D may match TRBD1 or TRBD2 (5 bases each). Germline CDR1 is GTSNPN and CDR2 is SVGIG (reference sequence). This CDR3 is 14 amino acids long. Trimming pared 5 bases from V and 8 bases from J, leaving 19 bases between. CDR3 region: CAWDPGRTAHEQFF. The CDR3 DNA reads as TGTGCCTGGGATCCGGGACGGACTGCTCATGAGCAGTTCTTC.